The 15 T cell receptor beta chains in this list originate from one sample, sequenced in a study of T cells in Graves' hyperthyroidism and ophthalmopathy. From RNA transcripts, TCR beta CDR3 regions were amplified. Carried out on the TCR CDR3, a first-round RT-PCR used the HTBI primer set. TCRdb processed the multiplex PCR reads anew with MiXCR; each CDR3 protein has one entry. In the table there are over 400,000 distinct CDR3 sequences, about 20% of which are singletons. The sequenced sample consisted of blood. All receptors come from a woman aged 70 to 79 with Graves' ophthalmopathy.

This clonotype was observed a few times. The CDR3 DNA reads as TGCAGTGCTTCCCGGACGGGGAGTGGCTACACCTTC. Amino acid sequence: CSASRTGSGYTF. The rearrangement links TRBV20-1 to TRBJ1-2; D remains ambiguous. The germline V and J ends were trimmed by 5 bases and 7 bases, with 14 bases remaining between them. Germline CDR1 and CDR2: DFQATT and SNEGSKA (reference sequence). This CDR3 is 12 amino acids long.

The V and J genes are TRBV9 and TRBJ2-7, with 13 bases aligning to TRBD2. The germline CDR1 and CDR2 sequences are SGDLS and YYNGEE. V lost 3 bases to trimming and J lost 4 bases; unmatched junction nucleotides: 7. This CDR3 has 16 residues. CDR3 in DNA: TGTGCCAGCAGCGCATTGGGACTAGCGGGGTTATACGAGCAGTACTTC. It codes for CASSALGLAGLYEQYF.

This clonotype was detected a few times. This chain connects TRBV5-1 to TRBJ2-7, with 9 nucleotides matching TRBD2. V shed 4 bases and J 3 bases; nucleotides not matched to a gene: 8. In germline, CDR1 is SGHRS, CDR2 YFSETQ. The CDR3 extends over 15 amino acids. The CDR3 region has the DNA TGCGCCAGCAGCCGAAGACTAGCGGAAAACTACGAGCAGTACTTC. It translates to CASSRRLAENYEQYF.

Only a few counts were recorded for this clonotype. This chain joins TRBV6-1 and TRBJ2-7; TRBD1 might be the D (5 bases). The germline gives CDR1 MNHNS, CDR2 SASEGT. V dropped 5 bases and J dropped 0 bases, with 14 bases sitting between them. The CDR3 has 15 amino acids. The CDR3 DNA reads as TGTGCCAGCAGTTCACAGGCCATCTTCTCCTACGAGCAGTACTTC. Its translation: CASSSQAIFSYEQYF.

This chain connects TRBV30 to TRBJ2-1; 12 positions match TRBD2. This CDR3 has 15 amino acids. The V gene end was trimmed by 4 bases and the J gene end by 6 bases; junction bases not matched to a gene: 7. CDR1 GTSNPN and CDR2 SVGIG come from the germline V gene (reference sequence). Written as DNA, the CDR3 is TGTGCCTGGAATCGACTAGCGGGAGTGGGCAATGAGCAGTTCTTC. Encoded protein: CAWNRLAGVGNEQFF.

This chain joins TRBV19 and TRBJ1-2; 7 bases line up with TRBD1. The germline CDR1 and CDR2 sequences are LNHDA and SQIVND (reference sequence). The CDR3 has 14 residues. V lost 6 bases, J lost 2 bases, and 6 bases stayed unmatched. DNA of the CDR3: TGTGCCAGTAGCCATGGACAGGAAAACTATGGCTACACCTTC. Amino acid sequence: CASSHGQENYGYTF.

CDR3 bases: TGTGCCATAAGGGCCGGGAACACTGAAGCTTTCTTT. This encodes CAIRAGNTEAFF. The chain couples TRBV10-3 to TRBJ1-1; no reliable D call. The length of the CDR3 is 12 residues. V was clipped by 9 bases and J by 1 base, with 9 bases between them. Germline CDR1 and CDR2: ENHRY and SYGVKD.

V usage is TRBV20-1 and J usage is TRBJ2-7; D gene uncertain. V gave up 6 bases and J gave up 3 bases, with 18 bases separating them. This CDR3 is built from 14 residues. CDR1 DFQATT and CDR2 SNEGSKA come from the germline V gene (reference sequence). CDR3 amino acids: CSARYRGGSYEQYF. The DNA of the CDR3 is TGCAGTGCCCGGTATCGAGGCGGAAGCTACGAGCAGTACTTC.

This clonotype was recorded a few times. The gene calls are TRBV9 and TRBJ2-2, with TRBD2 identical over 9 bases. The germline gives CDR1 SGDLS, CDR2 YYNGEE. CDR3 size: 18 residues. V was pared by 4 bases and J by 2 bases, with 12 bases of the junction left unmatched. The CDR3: CASSPRLAGGINTGELFF. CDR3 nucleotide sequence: TGTGCCAGCAGCCCCCGCTTGGCGGGAGGGATTAACACCGGGGAGCTGTTTTTT.

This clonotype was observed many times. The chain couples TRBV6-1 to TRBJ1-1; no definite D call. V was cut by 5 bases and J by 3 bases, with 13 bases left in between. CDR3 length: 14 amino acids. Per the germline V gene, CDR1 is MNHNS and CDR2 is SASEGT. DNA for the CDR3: TGTGCCAGCAGTACTTCCGGAAGGCACACTGAAGCTTTCTTT. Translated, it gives CASSTSGRHTEAFF.

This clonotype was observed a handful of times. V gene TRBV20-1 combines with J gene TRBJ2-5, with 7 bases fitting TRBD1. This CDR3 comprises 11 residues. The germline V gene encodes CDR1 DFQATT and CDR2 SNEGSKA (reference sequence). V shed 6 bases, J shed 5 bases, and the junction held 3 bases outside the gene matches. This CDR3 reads CSAPRGETQYF. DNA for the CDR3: TGCAGTGCGCCCAGGGGGGAGACCCAGTACTTC.

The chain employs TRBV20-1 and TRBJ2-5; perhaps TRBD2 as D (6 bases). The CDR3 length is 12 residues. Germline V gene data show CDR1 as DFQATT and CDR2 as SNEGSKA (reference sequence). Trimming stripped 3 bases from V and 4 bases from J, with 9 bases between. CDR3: CSASEGGETQYF. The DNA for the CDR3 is TGCAGTGCTAGTGAGGGAGGAGAGACCCAGTACTTC.

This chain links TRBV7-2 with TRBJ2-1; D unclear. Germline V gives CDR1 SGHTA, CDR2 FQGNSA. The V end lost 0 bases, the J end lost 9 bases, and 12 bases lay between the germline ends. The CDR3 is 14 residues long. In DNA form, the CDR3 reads TGTGCCAGCAGCTTAGCCCGCAGCCACGGTGAGCAGTTCTTC. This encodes CASSLARSHGEQFF.

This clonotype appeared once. CDR3 nucleotides: TGTGCCAGCAGCTTAACGGGGGGATTAATTTCACCCCTCCACTTT. Translating it yields CASSLTGGLISPLHF. V is TRBV7-9 and J is TRBJ1-6, with D maybe TRBD1 (5 bases). The CDR3 has 15 residues. Between the trimmed V and J ends, which lost 2 bases and 9 bases, there was a span of 14 bases. Germline assignment: CDR1 SEHNR and CDR2 FQNEAQ (reference sequence). Complete variable domain (other parts from reference TRBV7-9 and TRBJ1-6): DTGVSQNPRHKITKRGQNVTFRCDPISEHNRLYWYRQTLGQGPEFLTYFQNEAQLEKSRLLSDRFSAERPKGSFSTLEIQRTEQGDSAMYLCASSLTGGLISPLHFGNGTRLTVT.

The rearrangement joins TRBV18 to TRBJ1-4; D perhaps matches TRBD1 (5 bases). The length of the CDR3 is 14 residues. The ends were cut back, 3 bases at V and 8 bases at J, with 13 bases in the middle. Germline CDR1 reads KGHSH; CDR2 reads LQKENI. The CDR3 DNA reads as TGTGCCAGCTCACCTTTGCAGGGTGACGAAAAACTGTTTTTT. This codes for CASSPLQGDEKLFF.